Detailed here is one T cell receptor beta chain. Time point meaning: pretreatment peripheral blood. Each patient gave between 1 and 8 samples, pretreatment and on-treatment. These data come from a study of PD-L1 blockade in urothelial cancer. About the study: Most patients, about 85% of the roughly 30, were males with bladder-origin cancer. Analyzed time points were 3 weeks (second dose) and 6 weeks after therapy began.

Every PCR was spiked with synthetic TCR analog templates. Here immunoSEQ multiplex PCR was the method, and the copy in TCRdb shows in-frame clones only, minus some. This table holds about 86,000 clones, more than 75% found once. This TCR derives from a man in his fifties or sixties with urothelial cancer. Specimen: PBMCs, collected around atezolizumab (anti-PD-L1) treatment.

The DNA of the CDR3 is TGTGCCAGCAGCTTAGCGGGAGGGGCAGATACGCAGTATTTT. It encodes CASSLAGGADTQYF. The chain combines TRBV5-6 with TRBJ2-3; 10 nucleotides align to TRBD2. This CDR3 contains 14 residues. Losses at the gene ends were 2 bases for V and 4 bases for J; bases not matched to a gene: 1. CDR1 is SGHDT, CDR2 YYEEEE, per germline.